The 25 T cell receptor beta chains listed next were all sequenced from one sample in a study of blood T cell repertoires in COVID-19. Assay: immunoSEQ multiplex PCR; the TCRdb copy retains only in-frame clones and omits some. The repertoire includes under 300,000 clones, roughly nine tenths of them detected once, and roughly 6.3% sits in the top ten. The sample comprised peripheral blood. The source is a man aged 55 to 70 with acute or convalescent COVID-19.

This clone was observed a few times. This sequence joins TRBV6-5 and TRBJ2-7; D call uncertain. CDR3 size: 13 residues. Trimming left V 0 bases short and J 3 bases short, with 6 bases between. Germline V CDR1 and CDR2: MNHEY, SVGAGI. The DNA of the CDR3 is TGTGCCAGCAGTTACTCGGGCTACTACGAGCAGTACTTC. Translation gives CASSYSGYYEQYF.

The CDR3 region has the DNA TGCGCCAGCAGCCAAGAAATCTCAGGGGTTCATAGCGCGGCCTACGAGCAGTACTTC. Protein: CASSQEISGVHSAAYEQYF. The genes are TRBV4-3 and TRBJ2-7; D is possibly TRBD1 (6 bases). Germline values: CDR1 LGHNA, CDR2 YSLEER. The V end lost 0 bases, the J end lost 2 bases, and 23 bases lay between the germline ends. The CDR3 length is 19 residues.

The CDR3 here is CASSHGGEQYF. The CDR3 DNA is TGTGCCAGTAGTCACGGGGGCGAGCAGTACTTC. The rearrangement links TRBV19 to TRBJ2-7; D may be TRBD2 (6 bases). The CDR3 consists of 11 residues. CDR1 is LNHDA and CDR2 is SQIVND in the germline V gene (reference sequence). Trimming removed 5 bases from V and 6 bases from J, with 8 bases in between.

The CDR3 is CASSFFGGVDTGELFF. For the CDR3, the DNA is TGTGCCAGCAGTTTCTTTGGAGGGGTTGACACCGGGGAGCTGTTTTTT. V usage is TRBV28 and J usage is TRBJ2-2, with a tentative D call TRBD2 (6 bases). V dropped 3 bases and J dropped 3 bases, with 14 bases sitting between them. Germline CDR1 reads MDHEN; CDR2 reads SYDVKM. The CDR3 spans 16 residues.

The rearrangement uses TRBV12-3 or TRBV12-4 and TRBJ1-1, with D possibly TRBD1 on 5 matching bases. The CDR3 runs 13 residues. Trimming left V 7 bases short and J 0 bases short, with 9 bases between. The CDR3 DNA is TGTGCCAGCACCACGACAGTGAACACTGAAGCTTTCTTT. Its translation: CASTTTVNTEAFF.

Turning to this clone: Different DNA sequences within this sample yield the same CDR3. The genes are TRBV5-1 and TRBJ1-1; 7 bases fit TRBD1. With V trimmed by 1 base and J by 4 bases, 4 bases remained unmatched. The germline V gene encodes CDR1 SGHRS and CDR2 YFSETQ. This CDR3 contains 14 residues. The CDR3 DNA reads as TGCGCCAGCAGCTTGACAGGGGACGGCACTGAAGCTTTCTTT. Its protein product is CASSLTGDGTEAFF.

This chain connects TRBV18 to TRBJ1-5; no definite D call. V lost 2 bases, J lost 4 bases, and 3 bases lay in between. Germline CDR1 reads KGHSH; CDR2 reads LQKENI. This CDR3 contains 12 residues. The DNA of the CDR3 is TGTGCCAGCTCACCAGAGAATCAGCCCCAGCATTTT. Translated, it gives CASSPENQPQHF.

Written as DNA, the CDR3 is TGTGCCAGCAGTCTCGGACTAGCGGGAGCCTACGAGCAGTACTTC. Residues: CASSLGLAGAYEQYF. The genes are TRBV2 and TRBJ2-7; 13 nucleotides align to TRBD2. The CDR3 totals 15 residues. V shed 5 bases and J 2 bases; nucleotides not matched to a gene: 3. From germline, CDR1 is SNHLY and CDR2 FYNNEI.

The rearrangement links TRBV5-8 to TRBJ1-6, with D maybe TRBD1 (5 bases). CDR3 length: 15 residues. V lost 0 bases and J lost 9, with 13 bases in between. Germline CDR1 and CDR2: SGHTS and YDEGEE. The CDR3 DNA sequence: TGTGCCAGCAGCTTGGCGGGCAGGGCGGCTTCACCCCTCCACTTT. This sequence encodes CASSLAGRAASPLHF.

The V and J genes are TRBV19 and TRBJ2-7, with 13 bases that match TRBD2. Germline V lookup: CDR1 LNHDA, CDR2 SQIVND (reference sequence). This CDR3 is 14 amino acids long. The V segment lost 6 bases and the J segment 4 bases; nucleotides outside the gene matches: 3. Here the CDR3 DNA reads TGTGCCAGTAGCGGGACTAGCGGGAAGTACGAGCAGTACTTC. Protein product: CASSGTSGKYEQYF.

The J gene is TRBJ1-2, the V gene TRBV28, with TRBD1 as a possible D gene (5 bases). The CDR3 totals 15 residues. Per germline, CDR1 MDHEN and CDR2 SYDVKM. Deletions cut 10 bases from V and 3 bases from J, with 21 bases between. CDR3 in DNA: TGTGCCACCAACATCGGGGGTTGGATCGACTATGGCTACACCTTC. It encodes CATNIGGWIDYGYTF.

The CDR3 bases are TGTGCCAGCAGCCCCCGCGTGGGAGCGGCCGGGGAGCTGTTTTTT. Translating gives CASSPRVGAAGELFF. This chain joins TRBV11-3 and TRBJ2-2, with D tentatively TRBD2 (5 bases). Between the trimmed V and J ends, which lost 5 bases and 6 bases, there was a span of 16 bases. Germline CDR1 SGHNT, CDR2 YENEEA. The CDR3 is 15 amino acids. The full variable domain, in which reference TRBV11-3 and TRBJ2-2 provide the parts outside the CDR3, is EAGVVQSPRYKIIEKKQPVAFWCNPISGHNTLYWYLQNLGQGPELLIRYENEEAVDDSQLPKDRFSAERLKGVDSTLKIQPAELGDSAVYLCASSPRVGAAGELFFGEGSRLTVL.

This chain links TRBV5-6 with TRBJ2-2; tentatively, D is TRBD2 (5 bases). Trimming removed 4 bases from V and 7 bases from J, with 11 bases in between. Germline CDR1 and CDR2: SGHDT and YYEEEE. This CDR3 contains 13 residues. Written as DNA, the CDR3 is TGTGCCAGCAGCCGGAGGCCGGGCGGGGAGCTGTTTTTT. It codes for CASSRRPGGELFF.

The V call is TRBV11-3, the J call TRBJ1-1; possibly TRBD1 for D (5 bases). Germline V gene sequence: CDR1 SGHNT, CDR2 YENEEA. This CDR3 region has 14 residues. V was pared by 1 base and J by 1 base, with 7 bases between. CDR3 protein: CASSLGQGNTEAFF. CDR3 in DNA: TGTGCCAGCAGCTTAGGCCAGGGGAACACTGAAGCTTTCTTT. The full variable domain, rest sourced from reference TRBV11-3 and TRBJ1-1, is EAGVVQSPRYKIIEKKQPVAFWCNPISGHNTLYWYLQNLGQGPELLIRYENEEAVDDSQLPKDRFSAERLKGVDSTLKIQPAELGDSAVYLCASSLGQGNTEAFFGQGTRLTVV.

Here the CDR3 DNA reads TGTGCCAGCAGCTTCTCTATGGACAGGGAGGACACTGAAGCTTTCTTT. It encodes CASSFSMDREDTEAFF. The chain has TRBV7-3 and TRBJ1-1; 8 nucleotides line up with TRBD1. After removal of 3 bases from V and 3 bases from J, the junction contained 9 bases not matched to a gene. CDR3 size: 16 residues. Germline V gene data show CDR1 as SGHTA and CDR2 as FQGTGA.

The V call is TRBV19, the J call TRBJ2-7, with TRBD1 matching over 8 bases. CDR3 length equals 13 residues. Germline V gene data show CDR1 as LNHDA and CDR2 as SQIVND (reference sequence). The V gene end was trimmed by 4 bases and the J gene end by 3 bases; junction bases not matched to a gene: 2. CDR3 nucleotide sequence: TGTGCCAGTAGTACCGGACAGGGCTACGAGCAGTACTTC. It is translated as CASSTGQGYEQYF.

The J gene is TRBJ2-1, the V gene TRBV27, with D maybe TRBD2 (5 bases). Per the germline V gene, CDR1 is MNHEY and CDR2 is SMNVEV (reference sequence). The CDR3 has 15 residues. V was cut by 3 bases and J by 0 bases, with 9 bases left in between. CDR3 nucleotides: TGTGCCAGCAGTTTCGAGCGGCTCTCCTACAATGAGCAGTTCTTC. Amino acids: CASSFERLSYNEQFF.

The chain uses TRBV6-1 and TRBJ1-5; D unresolved. The germline V and J ends were trimmed by 3 bases and 7 bases, with 4 bases remaining between them. Germline V lookup: CDR1 MNHNS, CDR2 SASEGT. This CDR3 is built from 11 residues. CDR3 nucleotides: TGTGCCAGCAGTGATATACAGCCCCAGCATTTT. This gives the protein CASSDIQPQHF.

The V gene is TRBV11-3, the J gene TRBJ2-7, with a weak D call TRBD1 (5 bases). V gave up 1 base and J gave up 4 bases, with 14 bases separating them. This CDR3 contains 15 residues. In germline, CDR1 is SGHNT, CDR2 YENEEA. This CDR3 is CASSLGLGAVYEQYF. As DNA, the CDR3 is TGTGCCAGCAGCTTAGGGTTAGGGGCCGTATACGAGCAGTACTTC.

The chain combines TRBV7-6 with TRBJ2-5, with TRBD2 matching over 8 bases. After removal of 1 base from V and 2 bases from J, the junction contained 6 bases not matched to a gene. This CDR3 has 16 residues. Germline CDR1 reads SGHVS; CDR2 reads FNYEAQ. The CDR3 DNA is TGTGCCAGCAGCTTAGTCCGGGCGGGAGGTCAAGAGACCCAGTACTTC. Translation gives CASSLVRAGGQETQYF.

The V call is TRBV2, the J call TRBJ2-7; D perhaps matches TRBD2 (6 bases). The ends were cut back, 6 bases at V and 0 bases at J, with 12 bases in the middle. This CDR3 is 14 amino acids long. In germline, CDR1 is SNHLY, CDR2 FYNNEI. The CDR3 here is CASRPGRTSYEQYF. CDR3 sequence (DNA): TGTGCCAGCAGGCCCGGGAGAACCTCCTACGAGCAGTACTTC.

The rearrangement links TRBV7-3 to TRBJ1-3, with D possibly TRBD1 on 5 matching bases. V was trimmed by 5 bases and J by 0 bases, leaving 11 bases between them. Germline V gene data show CDR1 as SGHTA and CDR2 as FQGTGA. The CDR3 runs 15 residues. The DNA for the CDR3 is TGTGCCAGCAGCCCGACAGCGAGCTCTGGAAACACCATATATTTT. Translating it yields CASSPTASSGNTIYF.

The CDR3 DNA follows: TGTGCCAGCAGTAAGGACTGGAGCTCCTACAATGAGCAGTTCTTC. Protein product: CASSKDWSSYNEQFF. The chain combines TRBV27 with TRBJ2-1; tentative D call: TRBD2 (5 bases). V gave up 5 bases and J gave up 0 bases, with 11 bases separating them. The CDR3 contains 15 residues. Germline V gives CDR1 MNHEY, CDR2 SMNVEV (reference sequence).

The chain uses TRBV19 and TRBJ2-1; TRBD2 agrees at 12 bases. Germline V lookup: CDR1 LNHDA, CDR2 SQIVND (reference sequence). Trimming took 3 bases from V and 7 from J; bases not matched to a gene: 13. The CDR3 is 18 residues long. The CDR3 region has the DNA TGTGCCAGTAGTATTAGACTAGCGGGAGTTCTATTGGGGAATGAGCAGTTCTTC. Protein sequence: CASSIRLAGVLLGNEQFF.

This chain links TRBV7-8 with TRBJ1-3, with D perhaps matching TRBD1 (5 bases). The length of the CDR3 is 13 residues. V gave up 5 bases and J gave up 4 bases, with 9 bases separating them. Germline V gives CDR1 SGHVS, CDR2 FQNEAQ. The CDR3 is CASSGGLGNTIYF. The CDR3 nucleotides are TGTGCCAGCAGCGGGGGACTCGGAAACACCATATATTTT.